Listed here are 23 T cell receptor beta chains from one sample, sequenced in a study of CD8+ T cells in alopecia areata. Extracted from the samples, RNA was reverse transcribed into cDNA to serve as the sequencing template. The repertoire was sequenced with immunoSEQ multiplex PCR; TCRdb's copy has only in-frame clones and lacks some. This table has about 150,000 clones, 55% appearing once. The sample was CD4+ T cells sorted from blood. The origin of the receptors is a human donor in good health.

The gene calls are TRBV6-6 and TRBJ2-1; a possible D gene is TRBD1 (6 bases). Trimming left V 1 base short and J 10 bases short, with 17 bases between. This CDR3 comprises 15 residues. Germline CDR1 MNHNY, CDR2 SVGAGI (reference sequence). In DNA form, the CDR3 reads TGTGCCAGCAGTTACTGGGCCCAGGGGTCAGGAGAGCAGTTCTTC. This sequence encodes CASSYWAQGSGEQFF.

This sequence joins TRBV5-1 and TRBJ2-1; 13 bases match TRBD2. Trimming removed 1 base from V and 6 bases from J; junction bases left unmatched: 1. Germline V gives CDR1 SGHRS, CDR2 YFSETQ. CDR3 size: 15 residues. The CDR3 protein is CASSLTSGRANEQFF. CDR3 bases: TGCGCCAGCAGCTTGACTAGCGGGAGGGCCAATGAGCAGTTCTTC.

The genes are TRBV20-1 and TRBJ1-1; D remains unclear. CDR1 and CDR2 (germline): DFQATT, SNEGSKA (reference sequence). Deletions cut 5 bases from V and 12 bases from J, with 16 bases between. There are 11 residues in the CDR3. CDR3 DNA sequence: TGCAGTGCTTTTGCCATTAGGGTACCTTTCTTT. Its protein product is CSAFAIRVPFF.

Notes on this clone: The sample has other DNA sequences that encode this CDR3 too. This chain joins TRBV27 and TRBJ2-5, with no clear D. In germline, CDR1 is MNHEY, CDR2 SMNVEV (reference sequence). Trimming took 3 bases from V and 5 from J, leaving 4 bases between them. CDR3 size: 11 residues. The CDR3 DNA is TGTGCCAGCAGTTTCCGGGAGACCCAGTACTTC. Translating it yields CASSFRETQYF.

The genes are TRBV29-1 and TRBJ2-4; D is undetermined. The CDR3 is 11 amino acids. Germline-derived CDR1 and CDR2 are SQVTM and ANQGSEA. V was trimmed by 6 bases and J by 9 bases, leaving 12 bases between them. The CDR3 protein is CSVTSVGIQYF. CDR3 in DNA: TGCAGCGTAACCTCAGTGGGCATTCAGTACTTC.

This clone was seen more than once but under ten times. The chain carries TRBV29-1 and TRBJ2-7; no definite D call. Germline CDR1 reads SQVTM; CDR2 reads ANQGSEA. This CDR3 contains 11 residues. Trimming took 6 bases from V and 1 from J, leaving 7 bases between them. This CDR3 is CSVLGSYEQYF. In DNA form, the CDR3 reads TGCAGCGTGCTGGGGTCCTACGAGCAGTACTTC.

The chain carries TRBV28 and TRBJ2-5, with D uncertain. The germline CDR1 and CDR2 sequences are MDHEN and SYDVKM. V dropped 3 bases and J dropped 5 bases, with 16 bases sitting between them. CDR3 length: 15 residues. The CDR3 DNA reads TGTGCCAGCAGTTTGAAAAGAGATTACACGGAGACCCAGTACTTC. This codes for CASSLKRDYTETQYF. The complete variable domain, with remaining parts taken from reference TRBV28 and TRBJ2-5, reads DVKVTQSSRYLVKRTGEKVFLECVQDMDHENMFWYRQDPGLGLRLIYFSYDVKMKEKGDIPEGYSVSREKKERFSLILESASTNQTSMYLCASSLKRDYTETQYFGPGTRLLVL.

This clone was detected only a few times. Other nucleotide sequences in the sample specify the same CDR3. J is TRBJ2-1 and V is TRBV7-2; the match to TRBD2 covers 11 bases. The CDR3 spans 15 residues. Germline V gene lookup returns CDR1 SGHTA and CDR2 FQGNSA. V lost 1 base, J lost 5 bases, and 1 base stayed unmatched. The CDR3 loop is CASSLGLAGNNEQFF. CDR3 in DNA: TGTGCCAGCAGCTTAGGACTAGCGGGGAACAATGAGCAGTTCTTC.

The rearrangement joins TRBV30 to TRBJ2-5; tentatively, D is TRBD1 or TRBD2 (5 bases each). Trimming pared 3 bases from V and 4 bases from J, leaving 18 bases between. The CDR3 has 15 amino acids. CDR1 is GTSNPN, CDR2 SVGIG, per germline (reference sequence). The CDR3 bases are TGTGCCTGGAGACTGTACGGGCTGAGGGGAGAGACCCAGTACTTC. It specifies CAWRLYGLRGETQYF. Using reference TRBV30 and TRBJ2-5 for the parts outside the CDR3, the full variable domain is SQTIHQWPATLVQPVGSPLSLECTVEGTSNPNLYWYRQAAGRGLQLLFYSVGIGQISSEVPQNLSASRPQDRQFILSSKKLLLSDSGFYLCAWRLYGLRGETQYFGPGTRLLVL.

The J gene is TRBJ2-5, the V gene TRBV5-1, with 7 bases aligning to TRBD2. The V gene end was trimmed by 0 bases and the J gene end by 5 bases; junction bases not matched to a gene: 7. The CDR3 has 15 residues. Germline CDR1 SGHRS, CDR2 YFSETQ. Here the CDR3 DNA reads TGCGCCAGCAGCTTGGCGTTGGGTAGCGGGGAGACCCAGTACTTC. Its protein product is CASSLALGSGETQYF.

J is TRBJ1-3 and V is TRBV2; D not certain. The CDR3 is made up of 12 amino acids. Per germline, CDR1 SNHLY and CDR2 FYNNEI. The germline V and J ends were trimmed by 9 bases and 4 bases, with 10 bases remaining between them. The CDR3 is CASTLEGNTIYF. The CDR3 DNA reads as TGTGCCAGTACCCTCGAGGGAAACACCATATATTTT.

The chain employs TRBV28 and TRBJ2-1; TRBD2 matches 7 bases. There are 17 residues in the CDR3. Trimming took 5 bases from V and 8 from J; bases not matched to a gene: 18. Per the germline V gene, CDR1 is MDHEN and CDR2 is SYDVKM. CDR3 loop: CASSRVAGAGVFDEQFF. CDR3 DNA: TGTGCCAGCAGTCGGGTGGCTGGGGCGGGAGTATTCGATGAGCAGTTCTTC.

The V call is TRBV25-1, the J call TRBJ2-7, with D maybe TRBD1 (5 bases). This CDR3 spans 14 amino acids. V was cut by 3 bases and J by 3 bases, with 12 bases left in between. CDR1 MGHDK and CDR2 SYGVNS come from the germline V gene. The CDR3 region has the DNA TGTGCCAGCAGTGAGTCGGCAGGGCTCTACGAGCAGTACTTC. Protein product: CASSESAGLYEQYF.

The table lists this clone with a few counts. The CDR3 here is CASSFIQGSNQPQHF. As DNA, the CDR3 is TGTGCCAGCAGTTTTATTCAGGGCAGCAATCAGCCCCAGCATTTT. The rearrangement uses TRBV28 and TRBJ1-5; TRBD1 might be the D (5 bases). Trimming removed 3 bases from V and 1 base from J, with 10 bases in between. Germline V gives CDR1 MDHEN, CDR2 SYDVKM. The CDR3 runs to 15 residues.

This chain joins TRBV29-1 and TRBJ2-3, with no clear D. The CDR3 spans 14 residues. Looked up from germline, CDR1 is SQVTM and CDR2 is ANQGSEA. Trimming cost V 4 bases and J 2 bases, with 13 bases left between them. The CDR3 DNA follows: TGCAGCGTTGTAGGTGCGCCTCTCACAGATACGCAGTATTTT. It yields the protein CSVVGAPLTDTQYF.

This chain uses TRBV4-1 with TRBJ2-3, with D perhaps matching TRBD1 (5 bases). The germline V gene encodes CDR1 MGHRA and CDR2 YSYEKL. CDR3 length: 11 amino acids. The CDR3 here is CASGRGDTQYF. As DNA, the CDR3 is TGCGCTTCCGGAAGGGGAGATACGCAGTATTTT.

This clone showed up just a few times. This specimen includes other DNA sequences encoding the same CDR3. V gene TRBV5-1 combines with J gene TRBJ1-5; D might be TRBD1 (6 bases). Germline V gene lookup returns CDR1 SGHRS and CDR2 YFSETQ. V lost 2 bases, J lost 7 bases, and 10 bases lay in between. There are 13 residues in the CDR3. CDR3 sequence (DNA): TGCGCCAGCAGCTTCGGCGGGGGCCAGCCCCAGCATTTT. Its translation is CASSFGGGQPQHF.

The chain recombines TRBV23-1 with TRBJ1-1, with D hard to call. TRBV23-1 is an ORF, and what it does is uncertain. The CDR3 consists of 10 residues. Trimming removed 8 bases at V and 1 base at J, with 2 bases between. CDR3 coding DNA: TGCGCCAGCGGGAACACTGAAGCTTTCTTT. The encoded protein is CASGNTEAFF.

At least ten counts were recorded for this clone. CDR3 amino acids: CASSQPLSTGELFF. CDR3 sequence (DNA): TGCGCCAGCAGCCAACCCCTTAGCACCGGGGAGCTGTTTTTT. This chain joins TRBV4-1 and TRBJ2-2; no reliable D call. Trimming cost V 2 bases and J 4 bases, with 8 bases left between them. Germline V gives CDR1 MGHRA, CDR2 YSYEKL. The CDR3 extends over 14 amino acids.

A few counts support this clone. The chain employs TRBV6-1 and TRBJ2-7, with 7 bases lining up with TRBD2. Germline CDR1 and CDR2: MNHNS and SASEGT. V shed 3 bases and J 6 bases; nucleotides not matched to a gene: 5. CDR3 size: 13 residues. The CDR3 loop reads CASSEASGGEQYF. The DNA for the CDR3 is TGTGCCAGCAGTGAGGCTTCGGGAGGCGAGCAGTACTTC.

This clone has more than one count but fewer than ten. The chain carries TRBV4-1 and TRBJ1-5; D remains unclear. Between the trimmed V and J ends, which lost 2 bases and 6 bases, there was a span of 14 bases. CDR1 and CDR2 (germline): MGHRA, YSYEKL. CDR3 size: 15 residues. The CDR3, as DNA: TGCGCCAGCAGCCAAAATTCGGAGTGGGGTCAGCCCCAGCATTTT. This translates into CASSQNSEWGQPQHF.

The CDR3 is CASSLGSGRGGTQYF. The CDR3 nucleotides are TGTGCCAGCAGCTTGGGTAGCGGGAGGGGGGGTACGCAGTATTTT. The chain employs TRBV5-4 and TRBJ2-3; 11 bases line up with TRBD2. Germline-derived CDR1 and CDR2 are SGHNT and YYREEE (reference sequence). With V trimmed by 0 bases and J by 8 bases, 5 bases remained unmatched. The CDR3 spans 15 residues.

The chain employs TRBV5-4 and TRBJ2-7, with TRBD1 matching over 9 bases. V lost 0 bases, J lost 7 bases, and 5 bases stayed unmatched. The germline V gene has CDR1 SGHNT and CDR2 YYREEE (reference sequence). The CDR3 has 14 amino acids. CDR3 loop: CASSLEGDRAEQYF. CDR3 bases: TGTGCCAGCAGCTTGGAGGGGGACAGGGCTGAGCAGTACTTC.